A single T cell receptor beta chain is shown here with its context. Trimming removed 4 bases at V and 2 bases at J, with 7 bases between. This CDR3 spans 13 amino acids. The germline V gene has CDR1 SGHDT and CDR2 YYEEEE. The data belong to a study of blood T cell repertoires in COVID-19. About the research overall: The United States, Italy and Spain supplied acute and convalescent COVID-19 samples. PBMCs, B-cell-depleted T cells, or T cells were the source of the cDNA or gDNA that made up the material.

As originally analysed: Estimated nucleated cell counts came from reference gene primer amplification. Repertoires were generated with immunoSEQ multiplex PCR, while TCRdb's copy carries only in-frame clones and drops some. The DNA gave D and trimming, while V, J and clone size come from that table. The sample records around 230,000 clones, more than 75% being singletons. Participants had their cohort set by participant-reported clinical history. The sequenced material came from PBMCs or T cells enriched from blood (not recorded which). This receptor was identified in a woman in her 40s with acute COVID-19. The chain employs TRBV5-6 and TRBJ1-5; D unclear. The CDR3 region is CASSGGGNQPQHF. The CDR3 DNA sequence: TGTGCCAGCAGCGGCGGGGGCAATCAGCCCCAGCATTTT.